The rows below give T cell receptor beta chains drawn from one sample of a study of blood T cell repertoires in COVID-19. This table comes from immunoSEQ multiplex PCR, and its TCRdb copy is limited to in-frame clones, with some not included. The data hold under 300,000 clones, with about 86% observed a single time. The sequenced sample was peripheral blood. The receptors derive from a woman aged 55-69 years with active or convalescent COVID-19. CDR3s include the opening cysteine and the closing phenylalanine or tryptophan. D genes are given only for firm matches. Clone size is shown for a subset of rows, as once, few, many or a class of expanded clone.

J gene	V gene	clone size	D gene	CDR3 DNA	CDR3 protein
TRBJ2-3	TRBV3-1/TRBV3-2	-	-	TGTGCCAGCAGCCAGCCGGGCACAGATACGCAGTATTTT	CASSQPGTDTQYF
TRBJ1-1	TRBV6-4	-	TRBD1	TGTGCCAGCAGCGGGGACAGAGGGACTGAAGCTTTCTTT	CASSGDRGTEAFF
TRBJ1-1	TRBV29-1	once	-	TGCAGCGTTGAAGATGGCAGAAGCACTGAAGCTTTCTTT	CSVEDGRSTEAFF
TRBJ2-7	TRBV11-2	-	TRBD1	TGTGCCAGCAGCTTATGGACAGGGGGCGGGTTTTCCGAGCAGTACTTC	CASSLWTGGGFSEQYF
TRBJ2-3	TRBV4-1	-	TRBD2	TGCGCCAGCAGCCAAGTGCGGGGGGCTTTAACAGATACGCAGTATTTT	CASSQVRGALTDTQYF
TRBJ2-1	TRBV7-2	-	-	TGTGCCAGCAGCTCAGCCGACAGGGGGCTTTCGGGACTAGCGGACTACAATGAGCAGTTCTTC	CASSSADRGLSGLADYNEQFF
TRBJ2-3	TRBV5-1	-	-	TGCGCCAGCAGCTTGGAGGCCAGGGACAACACAGATACGCAGTATTTT	CASSLEARDNTDTQYF
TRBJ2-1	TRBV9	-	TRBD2	TGTGCCAGCAGCGTAGCCACTACTAGCGTCGATGAGCAGTTCTTC	CASSVATTSVDEQFF
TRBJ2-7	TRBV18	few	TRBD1	TGTGCCAGCTCACCACCCGGGACAGGGACCCTCTACGAGCAGTACTTC	CASSPPGTGTLYEQYF
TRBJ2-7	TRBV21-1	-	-	TGTGCCAGCATCATTCTCCGGGACAGGGCGTTATACGAGCAGTACTTC	CASIILRDRALYEQYF
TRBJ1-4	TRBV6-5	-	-	TGTGCCAGCAGTTACACAGGGGAAAAACTGTTTTTT	CASSYTGEKLFF
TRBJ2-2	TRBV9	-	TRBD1	TGTGCCAGCAGCCCGGGACAGGGATCTAACACCGGGGAGCTGTTTTTT	CASSPGQGSNTGELFF
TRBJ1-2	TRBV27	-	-	TGTGCCAGCAGTACAGGGAGGGGGGGGTATGGCTACACCTTC	CASSTGRGGYGYTF
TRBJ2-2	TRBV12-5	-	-	TGTGCTAGTGGTTTGGGACAGTCGAACACCGGGGAGCTGTTTTTT	CASGLGQSNTGELFF
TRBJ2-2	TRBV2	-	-	TGTGCCAGCTGGGCTGGCGTTCTTACCGGGGAGCTGTTTTTT	CASWAGVLTGELFF
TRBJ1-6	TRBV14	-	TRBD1	TGTGCCAGCAGCTCCGGGACAGGGAGACCACCCCTCCACTTT	CASSSGTGRPPLHF
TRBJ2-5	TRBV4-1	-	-	TGCGCCAGCAGCCAAGGAAACTCCCCGGTGCTCCTCTCGCCTGAGACCCAGTACTTC	CASSQGNSPVLLSPETQYF
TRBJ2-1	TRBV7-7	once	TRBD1	TGTGCTAGCAGCTTAAGCGGGACAGGGGATAATGAGCAGTTCTTC	CASSLSGTGDNEQFF
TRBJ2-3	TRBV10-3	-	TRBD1	TGTGCCACCGGGGCAGGGGGACCAACAGATACGCAGTATTTT	CATGAGGPTDTQYF
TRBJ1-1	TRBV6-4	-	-	TGTGCCAGCAGTGACTCTAGGGGTACTGAAGCTTTCTTT	CASSDSRGTEAFF
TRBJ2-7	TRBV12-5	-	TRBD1	TGTGCTAGTGGTTTGGGAATATTAACAGGGGACCTTACCTACGAGCAGTACTTC	CASGLGILTGDLTYEQYF
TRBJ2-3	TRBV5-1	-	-	TGCGCCAGCAGCTCCTCCAGTAGCACAGATACGCAGTATTTT	CASSSSSSTDTQYF
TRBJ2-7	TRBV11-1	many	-	TGTGCCAGCAGCCGCGCAGGGAATAATCACGAGCAGTACTTC	CASSRAGNNHEQYF
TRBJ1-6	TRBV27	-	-	TGTGCCAGCACCAAGACAGAGAATTCACCCCTCCACTTT	CASTKTENSPLHF
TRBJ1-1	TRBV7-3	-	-	TGTGCCAGCAGCTTAAGTGGAGGGGGAGGGACTGAAGCTTTCTTT	CASSLSGGGGTEAFF
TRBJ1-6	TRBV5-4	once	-	TGTGCCAGCAGAAACACAGGGATGAGGTCACCCCTCCACTTT	CASRNTGMRSPLHF
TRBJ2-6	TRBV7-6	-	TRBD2	TGTGCCAGCAGCTTAGTGGGAGCGGGGGGGCCTGGGGCCAACGTCCTGACTTTC	CASSLVGAGGPGANVLTF
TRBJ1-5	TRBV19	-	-	TGTGCCAGTAGTATACAAAATCAGCCCCAGCATTTT	CASSIQNQPQHF
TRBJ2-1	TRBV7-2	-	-	TGTGCCAGCAGCCTGGACGGGAGCTCCTACAATGAGCAGTTCTTC	CASSLDGSSYNEQFF
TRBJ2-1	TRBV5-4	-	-	TGTGCCAGCAGATCCAAGAGGCGCTCCTACAATGAGCAGTTCTTC	CASRSKRRSYNEQFF
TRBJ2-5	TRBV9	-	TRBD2	TGTGCCAGCAGCGTAGGCGCTAGCGGGGGAGAGACCCAGTACTTC	CASSVGASGGETQYF
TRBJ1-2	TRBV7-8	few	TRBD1	TGTGCCAGCAGCTTAGCCTCCAGGGGGCAACTCCCGCGCTTC	CASSLASRGQLPRF
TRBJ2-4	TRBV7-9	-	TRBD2	TGTGCCAGCAGCTCCTTAGCGGGAGATCAGTACTTC	CASSSLAGDQYF
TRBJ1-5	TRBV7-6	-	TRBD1	TGTGCCAGCAGCCCCTTTTGGGCAGGGGGCCAGCCCCAGCATTTT	CASSPFWAGGQPQHF
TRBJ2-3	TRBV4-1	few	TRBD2	TGCGCCAGCAGCCCTGGGCGGGGACTAGCGGCTCGCACAGATACGCAGTATTTT	CASSPGRGLAARTDTQYF
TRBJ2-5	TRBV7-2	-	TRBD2	TGTGCCAGCAGCAGTATAGCGGGGAGTGGTGAGACCCAGTACTTC	CASSSIAGSGETQYF
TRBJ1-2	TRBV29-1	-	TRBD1	TGCAGCGTTACTCCGGGACAGAGGGGCTACACCTTC	CSVTPGQRGYTF
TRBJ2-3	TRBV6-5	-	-	TGTGCCAGCAGGGGAGTCATGGGAAGCACAGATACGCAGTATTTT	CASRGVMGSTDTQYF
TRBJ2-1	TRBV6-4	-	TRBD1	TGTGCCAGCAGTGACTCAGGGACAGGGGTATACAATGAGCAGTTCTTC	CASSDSGTGVYNEQFF
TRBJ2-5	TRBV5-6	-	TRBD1	TGTGCCAGCAGCTTGGATTGGGGACAGGGCCGATACCAAGAGACCCAGTACTTC	CASSLDWGQGRYQETQYF
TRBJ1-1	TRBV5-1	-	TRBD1	TGCGCCAGCAGCTCCGGGACAGGGGGCACTGAAGCTTTCTTT	CASSSGTGGTEAFF
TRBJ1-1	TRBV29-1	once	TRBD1	TGCAGCGTTGCGACAGGGAACAGGGCTGAAGCTTTCTTT	CSVATGNRAEAFF
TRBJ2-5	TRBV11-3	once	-	TGTGCCAGCAGCTTAGAGCGGGGGCGGCAAGAGACCCAGTACTTC	CASSLERGRQETQYF
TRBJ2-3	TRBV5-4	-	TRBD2	TGTGCCAGCAGCCAGCGGGGGGTAAGCACAGATACGCAGTATTTT	CASSQRGVSTDTQYF
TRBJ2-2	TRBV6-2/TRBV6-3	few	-	TGTGCCAGCAGTTGGGGAGTTATCACCGGGGAGCTGTTTTTT	CASSWGVITGELFF
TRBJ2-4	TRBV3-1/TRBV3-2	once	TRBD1	TGTGCCAGCAGCCCAACCCTACCCGGACAGGGGGCAACCATTCAGTACTTC	CASSPTLPGQGATIQYF
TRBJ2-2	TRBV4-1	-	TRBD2	TGCGCCAGCAGCCAGTATAGCGGGGGGGCCGGCGGGGAGCTGTTTTTT	CASSQYSGGAGGELFF
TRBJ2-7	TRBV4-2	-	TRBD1	TGTGCCAGCAGCCAAGTGGGGACAGGGACCTACGAGCAGTACTTC	CASSQVGTGTYEQYF
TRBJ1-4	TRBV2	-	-	TGTGCCAGCATGGAGGGACCGAATGAAAAACTGTTTTTT	CASMEGPNEKLFF
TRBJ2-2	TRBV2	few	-	TGTGCCAGCAGTGAACACTACACCGGGGAGCTGTTTTTT	CASSEHYTGELFF
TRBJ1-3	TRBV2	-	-	TGTGCCGGAAGGGGGGGACCCCCCTCAGGAAACACCATATATTTT	CAGRGGPPSGNTIYF
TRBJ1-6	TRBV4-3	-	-	TGCGCCAGCAGCCAAGATCGGGGTTCACCCCTCCACTTT	CASSQDRGSPLHF